Below, 30 T cell receptor beta chains from the same sample are listed, as sequenced in a study of blood T cells in healthy people across ages. Then a second PCR, running roughly 7 to 11 cycles, was carried out with a sample-barcoded 5' primer and a J-beta primer mix. From the 5' RACE reads, TCRdb called clonotypes with MiXCR, one entry per CDR3 protein. The sample consists of roughly 730,000 distinct CDR3 sequences, roughly 56% of them appearing once. Sequencing was carried out using blood. Source of these receptors: a man in his forties or fifties in good health.

In this sample, this clonotype turned up many times. This sequence joins TRBV7-9 and TRBJ1-2; 7 bases line up with TRBD1. V was clipped by 5 bases and J by 4 bases; unmatched bases: 4. From germline, CDR1 is SEHNR and CDR2 FQNEAQ (reference sequence). The CDR3 contains 13 residues. This CDR3 reads CASSRTGPYGYTF. As DNA, the CDR3 is TGTGCCAGCAGCAGGACAGGCCCCTATGGCTACACCTTC.

In this sample, this clonotype turned up once. This chain connects TRBV6-6 to TRBJ2-5; weak D call: TRBD1 (5 bases). Germline V lookup: CDR1 MNHNY, CDR2 SVGAGI (reference sequence). The CDR3 consists of 13 residues. V was cut by 7 bases and J by 5 bases, with 14 bases left in between. The CDR3 DNA is TGTGCCAGCACCCAGGGCATCCACGAGACCCAGTACTTC. As protein: CASTQGIHETQYF.

In this sample, this clonotype turned up a few times. The chain joins TRBV25-1 to TRBJ2-7; TRBD2 aligns across 7 bases. J was trimmed by 0 bases and V by 8 bases; bases with no gene match: 7. This CDR3 region has 14 residues. Germline V CDR1 and CDR2: MGHDK, SYGVNS. The CDR3 protein is CASSEGGSSYEQYF. The CDR3 bases are TGTGCCAGCTCCGAGGGAGGGAGCTCCTACGAGCAGTACTTC.

The V gene is TRBV12-3 or TRBV12-4, the J gene TRBJ2-1; TRBD1 agrees at 7 bases. This CDR3 is built from 12 residues. V was pared by 8 bases and J by 5 bases, with 3 bases of the junction left unmatched. The DNA for the CDR3 is TGTGCCAGCTTGGGGACAGACAATGAGCAGTTCTTC. This gives the protein CASLGTDNEQFF.

This clonotype was observed a few times. The rearrangement links TRBV20-1 to TRBJ2-7; D is unresolved. V dropped 0 bases and J dropped 3 bases, with 9 bases sitting between them. The CDR3 is 13 residues long. From germline, CDR1 is DFQATT and CDR2 SNEGSKA (reference sequence). The CDR3 region has the DNA TGCAGTGCTAGAGATCGGCACGACTACGAGCAGTACTTC. Translated, it gives CSARDRHDYEQYF.

This clonotype was detected only a few times. The chain links TRBV20-1 to TRBJ2-7, with D possibly being TRBD1 or TRBD2 (5 bases each). CDR1 and CDR2 (germline): DFQATT, SNEGSKA (reference sequence). Trimming took 3 bases from V and 3 from J, leaving 15 bases between them. This CDR3 contains 14 residues. The CDR3 protein is CSARGPEYFYEQYF. In DNA, the CDR3 is TGCAGTGCTAGGGGACCCGAGTACTTCTACGAGCAGTACTTC.

The J gene is TRBJ2-5, the V gene TRBV28; D is undetermined. V lost 7 bases and J lost 5, with 11 bases in between. CDR1 is MDHEN, CDR2 SYDVKM, per germline. The CDR3 sequence is 12 residues long. CDR3 coding DNA: TGTGCCAGCAATTTCCGGGCTGAGACCCAGTACTTC. This codes for CASNFRAETQYF.

The chain uses TRBV18 and TRBJ2-1, with TRBD2 matching 9 bases. Germline-derived CDR1 and CDR2 are KGHSH and LQKENI. After removal of 1 base from V and 6 bases from J, the junction contained 10 bases not matched to a gene. The CDR3 runs to 17 residues. The CDR3 reads CASSPRTSSGIVNEQFF. The CDR3 nucleotides read TGTGCCAGCTCACCACGCACCTCTAGCGGGATTGTCAATGAGCAGTTCTTC.

Concerning this clonotype: Germline and junction disagree at one end, which may indicate a read error. The V and J genes are TRBV28 and TRBJ2-4; 7 bases line up with TRBD1. Matching the DNA end better, TRBJ2-7 makes the J call doubtful. Germline CDR1 reads MDHEN; CDR2 reads SYDVKM. The CDR3 totals 15 residues. The CDR3 reads CANSPRQGWLAEQYF. The CDR3 bases are TGTGCCAACAGTCCCCGACAGGGTTGGTTAGCCGAGCAGTACTTC.

V and J are TRBV27 and TRBJ1-6; D might be TRBD1 (5 bases). The CDR3 runs 16 residues. The V and J ends lost 2 bases and 2 bases respectively, with 10 bases between them. Germline assignment: CDR1 MNHEY and CDR2 SMNVEV (reference sequence). The DNA for the CDR3 is TGTGCCAGCAGTTTACAGGGTTTCACCTATAATTCACCCCTCCACTTT. Protein product: CASSLQGFTYNSPLHF.

The chain joins TRBV5-1 to TRBJ1-4; D call uncertain. With 5 bases removed from V and 7 bases from J, the gap between germline ends came to 15 bases. CDR1 is SGHRS and CDR2 is YFSETQ in the germline V gene. This CDR3 spans 14 amino acids. The CDR3 DNA follows: TGCGCCAGCAGGGTCGGCGGGGTCTTTGAAAAACTGTTTTTT. Its protein product is CASRVGGVFEKLFF.

The chain has TRBV10-3 and TRBJ2-3, with D maybe TRBD2 (5 bases). The CDR3 is made up of 15 amino acids. Germline V CDR1 and CDR2: ENHRY, SYGVKD. V was pared by 0 bases and J by 1 base, with 8 bases between. The CDR3 reads CAISESQRGTDTQYF. The CDR3 DNA follows: TGTGCCATCAGTGAGTCCCAGAGGGGCACAGATACGCAGTATTTT.

The chain employs TRBV3-1 and TRBJ1-1, with D hard to call. The CDR3 is 14 residues long. Germline V gene lookup returns CDR1 LGHDT and CDR2 YNNKEL (reference sequence). The V end was cut by 2 bases, the J end by 3 bases, with 10 bases between. The CDR3 loop reads CASSQQQLDTEAFF. The DNA for the CDR3 is TGTGCCAGCAGCCAACAACAGTTGGACACTGAAGCTTTCTTT.

The chain combines TRBV20-1 with TRBJ2-5; tentative D call: TRBD2 (6 bases). Between the trimmed V and J ends, which lost 7 bases and 5 bases, there was a span of 14 bases. Germline CDR1 is DFQATT and CDR2 is SNEGSKA (reference sequence). CDR3 length equals 12 residues. For the CDR3, the DNA is TGCAGTGGAAAGGAGGGTCCGGAGACCCAGTACTTC. Translated: CSGKEGPETQYF.

This clonotype was counted between two and nine times. The chain links TRBV12-3 or TRBV12-4 to TRBJ1-5; TRBD1 might be the D (5 bases). V was cut by 2 bases and J by 1 base, with 9 bases left in between. The CDR3 has 15 amino acids. For the CDR3, the DNA is TGTGCCAGCAGTTTAATGCAGGGAAGCAATCAGCCCCAGCATTTT. Translated, it gives CASSLMQGSNQPQHF.

The V gene is TRBV11-3, the J gene TRBJ2-1, with 12 bases fitting TRBD2. Trimming at V came to 5 bases and at J to 7 bases, leaving 9 bases not matched to a gene. The length of the CDR3 is 16 residues. Germline V CDR1 and CDR2: SGHNT, YENEEA. CDR3 sequence: CASSRLLAGGVNEQFF. In DNA form, the CDR3 reads TGTGCCAGCAGCCGCCTACTAGCGGGAGGTGTTAATGAGCAGTTCTTC.

There are a few counts of this clonotype. The CDR3 DNA reads TGTGCCATCAGTGATGCGGGGGGCCGGTCCAATGAGCAGTTCTTC. Translated: CAISDAGGRSNEQFF. The chain employs TRBV10-3 and TRBJ2-1; the match to TRBD2 covers 8 bases. The germline CDR1 and CDR2 sequences are ENHRY and SYGVKD. The V and J ends lost 3 bases and 6 bases, in that order; junction bases with no gene match: 7. This CDR3 region has 15 residues.

V and J are TRBV5-6 and TRBJ1-4; TRBD1 might be the D (5 bases). Germline V lookup: CDR1 SGHDT, CDR2 YYEEEE. CDR3 length: 15 amino acids. V shed 2 bases and J shed 7 bases, with 15 bases lying between them. CDR3 DNA sequence: TGTGCCAGCAGCTTCGCCGGGACGGGAACTGAAAAACTGTTTTTT. It specifies CASSFAGTGTEKLFF. Complete variable domain (other parts from reference TRBV5-6 and TRBJ1-4): DAGVTQSPTHLIKTRGQQVTLRCSPKSGHDTVSWYQQALGQGPQFIFQYYEEEERQRGNFPDRFSGHQFPNYSSELNVNALLLGDSALYLCASSFAGTGTEKLFFGSGTQLSVL.

About this clonotype itself: One end of the junction varies from germline; a read error may be responsible. V is TRBV5-1 and J is TRBJ2-5; 8 bases are shared with TRBD1. There are 13 residues in the CDR3. Germline V gene lookup returns CDR1 SGHRS and CDR2 YFSETQ. CDR3 DNA sequence: TGCGCCAGCAGCCTGGACAGGGAAAAGACCCAGTATTTC. The encoded protein is CASSLDREKTQYF.

At least ten counts were recorded for this clonotype. The V and J genes are TRBV12-3 or TRBV12-4 and TRBJ2-7, with D perhaps TRBD1 or TRBD2 (5 bases each). V lost 2 bases, J lost 2 bases, and 10 bases lay in between. The CDR3 has 14 amino acids. In nucleotides, the CDR3 is TGTGCCAGCAGTTTAAGGCAGGGACCCTACGAGCAGTACTTC. It encodes CASSLRQGPYEQYF.

This chain joins TRBV4-2 and TRBJ1-4; TRBD1 matches at 7 bases. Per germline, CDR1 LGHNA and CDR2 YNFKEQ. J gave up 3 bases and V 0 bases, and 4 bases lay outside the gene matches. The CDR3 spans 16 residues. The CDR3 bases are TGTGCCAGCAGCCAAGATCGGGACAGCTCTAATGAAAAACTGTTTTTT. It codes for CASSQDRDSSNEKLFF.

J is TRBJ1-5 and V is TRBV7-9; D gene ambiguous. This CDR3 spans 15 amino acids. The germline CDR1 and CDR2 sequences are SEHNR and FQNEAQ (reference sequence). V lost 3 bases and J lost 2, with 11 bases in between. CDR3: CASSFSIGGNQPQHF. The CDR3 nucleotides read TGTGCCAGCAGCTTTTCCATTGGTGGCAATCAGCCCCAGCATTTT. The variable domain in full, with the rest retrieved from reference TRBV7-9 and TRBJ1-5, is DTGVSQNPRHKITKRGQNVTFRCDPISEHNRLYWYRQTLGQGPEFLTYFQNEAQLEKSRLLSDRFSAERPKGSFSTLEIQRTEQGDSAMYLCASSFSIGGNQPQHFGDGTRLSIL.

J is TRBJ2-1 and V is TRBV9; 7 nucleotides match TRBD1. The CDR3 runs 15 residues. The V segment lost 2 bases and the J segment 12 bases; nucleotides outside the gene matches: 14. CDR1 is SGDLS, CDR2 YYNGEE, per germline. DNA for the CDR3: TGTGCCAGCAGCGTCACCGGGACAGAGCCCCTCGGGCAGTTCTTC. Protein sequence: CASSVTGTEPLGQFF.

The chain links TRBV20-1 to TRBJ2-5; D is possibly TRBD2 (7 bases). V lost 3 bases and J 4 bases, leaving 15 bases between the germline ends. Germline assignment: CDR1 DFQATT and CDR2 SNEGSKA (reference sequence). The CDR3 is 14 amino acids. This CDR3 reads CSASWRGQRETQYF. The CDR3 DNA reads as TGCAGTGCTAGTTGGCGGGGGCAACGAGAGACCCAGTACTTC.

This sequence joins TRBV3-1 and TRBJ2-1, with D perhaps TRBD2 (6 bases). This CDR3 has 16 residues. From germline, CDR1 is LGHDT and CDR2 YNNKEL (reference sequence). The ends were cut back, 0 bases at V and 7 bases at J, with 16 bases in the middle. The CDR3 reads CASSQEPGGIRNEQFF. CDR3 nucleotides: TGTGCCAGCAGCCAAGAGCCCGGGGGAATTCGTAATGAGCAGTTCTTC.

This chain joins TRBV28 and TRBJ2-7, with 12 bases that match TRBD2. This CDR3 is built from 17 residues. Germline values: CDR1 MDHEN, CDR2 SYDVKM. V lost 0 bases and J lost 0; bases outside the gene matches: 3. CDR3 sequence (DNA): TGTGCCAGCAGTTTATGGACTAGCGGGAGCTACTCCTACGAGCAGTACTTC. As protein: CASSLWTSGSYSYEQYF.

The V and J genes are TRBV27 and TRBJ1-2, with a tentative D call TRBD1 (5 bases). CDR3 length: 13 amino acids. Germline values: CDR1 MNHEY, CDR2 SMNVEV (reference sequence). V lost 8 bases and J lost 8, with 18 bases in between. CDR3 nucleotide sequence: TGTGCCAGCGCCCTCCGGGACCTCAGCGGCTACACCTTC. It specifies CASALRDLSGYTF.

V usage is TRBV27 and J usage is TRBJ2-7; D is possibly TRBD2 (6 bases). The V and J ends lost 5 bases and 7 bases respectively, with 18 bases between them. Per germline, CDR1 MNHEY and CDR2 SMNVEV (reference sequence). There are 14 residues in the CDR3. The CDR3 region is CASSRRDSPAEQYF. In DNA form, the CDR3 reads TGTGCCAGCAGTCGTAGGGACTCCCCGGCGGAGCAGTACTTC.

This clonotype has a handful of counts. The chain carries TRBV28 and TRBJ2-7; D not certain. CDR3 length: 12 residues. CDR1 MDHEN and CDR2 SYDVKM come from the germline V gene. Trimming pared 3 bases from V and 6 bases from J, leaving 9 bases between. CDR3 in DNA: TGTGCCAGCAGTTTGGGCTTGGCCGAGCAGTACTTC. This translates into CASSLGLAEQYF.

The J gene is TRBJ2-7, the V gene TRBV20-1; 7 bases align to TRBD2. Germline CDR1 reads DFQATT; CDR2 reads SNEGSKA (reference sequence). Germline trimming cut 6 bases from V and 4 bases from J; bases unmatched to any gene: 12. This CDR3 contains 14 residues. The chain's CDR3 is CSAQSGAGLYEQYF. In DNA, the CDR3 is TGCAGTGCGCAAAGCGGGGCAGGCCTATACGAGCAGTACTTC.